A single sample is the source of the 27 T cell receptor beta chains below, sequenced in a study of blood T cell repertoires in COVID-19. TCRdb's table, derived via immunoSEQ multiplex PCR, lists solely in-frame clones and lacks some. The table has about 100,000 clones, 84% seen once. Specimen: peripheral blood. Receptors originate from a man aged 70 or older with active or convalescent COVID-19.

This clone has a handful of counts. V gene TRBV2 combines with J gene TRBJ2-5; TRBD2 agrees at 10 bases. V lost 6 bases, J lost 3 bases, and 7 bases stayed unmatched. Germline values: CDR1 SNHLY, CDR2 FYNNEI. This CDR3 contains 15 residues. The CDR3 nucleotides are TGTGCCAGCAGATGGTCCCTAGCGGGGGAAGAGACCCAGTACTTC. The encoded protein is CASRWSLAGEETQYF.

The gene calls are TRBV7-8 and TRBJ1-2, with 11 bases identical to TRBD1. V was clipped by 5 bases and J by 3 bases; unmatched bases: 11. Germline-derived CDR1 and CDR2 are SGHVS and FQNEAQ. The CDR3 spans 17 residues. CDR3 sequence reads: CASSPWTGGLVHYGYTF. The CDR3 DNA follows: TGTGCCAGCAGCCCCTGGACAGGGGGCCTTGTTCACTATGGCTACACCTTC.

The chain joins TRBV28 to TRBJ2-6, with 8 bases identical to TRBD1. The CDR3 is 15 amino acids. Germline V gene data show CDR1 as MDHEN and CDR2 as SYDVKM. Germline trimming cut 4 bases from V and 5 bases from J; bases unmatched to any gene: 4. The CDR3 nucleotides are TGTGCCAGCAGTTACCGGGACAGGAGGGCCAACGTCCTGACTTTC. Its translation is CASSYRDRRANVLTF. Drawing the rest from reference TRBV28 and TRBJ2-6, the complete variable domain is DVKVTQSSRYLVKRTGEKVFLECVQDMDHENMFWYRQDPGLGLRLIYFSYDVKMKEKGDIPEGYSVSREKKERFSLILESASTNQTSMYLCASSYRDRRANVLTFGAGSRLTVL.

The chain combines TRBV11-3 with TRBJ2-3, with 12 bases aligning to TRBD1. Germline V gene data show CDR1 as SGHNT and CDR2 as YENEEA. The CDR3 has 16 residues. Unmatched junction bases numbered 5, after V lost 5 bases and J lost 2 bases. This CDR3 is CASSPGTGGITDTQYF. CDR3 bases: TGTGCCAGCAGCCCGGGGACAGGGGGCATCACAGATACGCAGTATTTT.

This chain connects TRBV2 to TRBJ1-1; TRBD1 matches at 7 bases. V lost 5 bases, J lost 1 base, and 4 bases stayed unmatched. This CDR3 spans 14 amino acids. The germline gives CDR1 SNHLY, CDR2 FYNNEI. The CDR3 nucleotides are TGTGCCAGCAGTCAAAGACAGGGGAACACTGAAGCTTTCTTT. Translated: CASSQRQGNTEAFF. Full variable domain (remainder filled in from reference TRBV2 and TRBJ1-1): EPEVTQTPSHQVTQMGQEVILRCVPISNHLYFYWYRQILGQKVEFLVSFYNNEISEKSEIFDDQFSVERPDGSNFTLKIRSTKLEDSAMYFCASSQRQGNTEAFFGQGTRLTVV.

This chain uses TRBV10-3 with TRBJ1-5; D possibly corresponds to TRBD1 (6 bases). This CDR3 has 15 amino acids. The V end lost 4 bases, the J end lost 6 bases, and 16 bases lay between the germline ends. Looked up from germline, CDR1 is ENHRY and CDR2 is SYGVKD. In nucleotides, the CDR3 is TGTGCCATCAGTGCACAACAGGGCGGGGGTCAGCCCCAGCATTTT. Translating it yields CAISAQQGGGQPQHF.

This chain's CDR3 is CASSLLPTNRISGNTIYF. Written as DNA, the CDR3 is TGCGCCAGCAGCTTGCTCCCCACGAATAGAATCTCTGGAAACACCATATATTTT. This chain connects TRBV5-1 to TRBJ1-3; no clear D. Between the trimmed V and J ends, which lost 1 base and 0 bases, there was a span of 17 bases. The CDR3 runs to 18 residues. Germline V gene sequence: CDR1 SGHRS, CDR2 YFSETQ.

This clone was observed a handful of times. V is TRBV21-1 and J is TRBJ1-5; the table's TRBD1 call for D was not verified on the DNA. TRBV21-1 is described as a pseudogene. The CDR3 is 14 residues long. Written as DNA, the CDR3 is TGTGCCAGCAGCGGGACAGGGTCCTATCAGCCCCAGCATTTT. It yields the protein CASSGTGSYQPQHF.

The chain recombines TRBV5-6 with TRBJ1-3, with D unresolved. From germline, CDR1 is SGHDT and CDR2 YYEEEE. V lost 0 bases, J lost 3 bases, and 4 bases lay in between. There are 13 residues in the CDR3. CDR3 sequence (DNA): TGTGCCAGCAGCTTGGGGAGTGGAAACACCATATATTTT. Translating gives CASSLGSGNTIYF.

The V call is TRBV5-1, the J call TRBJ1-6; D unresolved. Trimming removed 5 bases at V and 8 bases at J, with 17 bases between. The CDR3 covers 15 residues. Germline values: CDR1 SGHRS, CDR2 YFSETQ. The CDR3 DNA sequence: TGCGCCAGCAGAGATCTGGACCGAGGGTATTCACCCCTCCACTTT. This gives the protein CASRDLDRGYSPLHF. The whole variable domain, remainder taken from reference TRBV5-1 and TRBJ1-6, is KAGVTQTPRYLIKTRGQQVTLSCSPISGHRSVSWYQQTPGQGLQFLFEYFSETQRNKGNFPGRFSGRQFSNSRSEMNVSTLELGDSALYLCASRDLDRGYSPLHFGNGTRLTVT.

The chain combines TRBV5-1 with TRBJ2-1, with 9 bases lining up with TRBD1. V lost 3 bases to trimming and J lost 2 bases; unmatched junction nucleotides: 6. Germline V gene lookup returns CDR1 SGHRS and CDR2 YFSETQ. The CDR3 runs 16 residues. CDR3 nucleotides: TGCGCCAGCAGCTCAGGGGACAGGGTAGCCTACAATGAGCAGTTCTTC. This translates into CASSSGDRVAYNEQFF.

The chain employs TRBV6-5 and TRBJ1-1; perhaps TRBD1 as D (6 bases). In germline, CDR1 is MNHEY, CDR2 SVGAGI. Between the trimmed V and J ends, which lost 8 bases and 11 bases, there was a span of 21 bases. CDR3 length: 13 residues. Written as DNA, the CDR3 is TGTGCCAGCGTCCCGGGACACGCAAGGGGGGCTTTCTTT. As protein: CASVPGHARGAFF.

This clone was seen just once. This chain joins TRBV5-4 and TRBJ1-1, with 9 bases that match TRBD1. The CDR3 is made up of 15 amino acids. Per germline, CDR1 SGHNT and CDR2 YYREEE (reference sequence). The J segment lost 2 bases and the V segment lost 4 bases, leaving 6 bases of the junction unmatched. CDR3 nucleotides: TGTGCCAGCAGCCGCCGGACAGGGGTTAACACTGAAGCTTTCTTT. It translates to CASSRRTGVNTEAFF.

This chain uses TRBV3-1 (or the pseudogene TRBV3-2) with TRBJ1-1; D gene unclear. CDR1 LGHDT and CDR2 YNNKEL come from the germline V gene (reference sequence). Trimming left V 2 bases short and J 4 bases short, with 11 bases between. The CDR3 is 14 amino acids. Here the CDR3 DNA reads TGTGCCAGCAGCCAATGGTGGTCGGGCACTGAAGCTTTCTTT. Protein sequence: CASSQWWSGTEAFF.

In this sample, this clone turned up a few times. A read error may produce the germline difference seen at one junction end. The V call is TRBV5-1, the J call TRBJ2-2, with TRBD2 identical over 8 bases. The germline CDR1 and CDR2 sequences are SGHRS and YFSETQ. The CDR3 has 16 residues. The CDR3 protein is CASSLVGSGNAGELFF. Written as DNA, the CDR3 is TGCGCCAGCAGCTTGGTGGGTAGCGGGAACGCCGGGGAGCTGTTTTTT.

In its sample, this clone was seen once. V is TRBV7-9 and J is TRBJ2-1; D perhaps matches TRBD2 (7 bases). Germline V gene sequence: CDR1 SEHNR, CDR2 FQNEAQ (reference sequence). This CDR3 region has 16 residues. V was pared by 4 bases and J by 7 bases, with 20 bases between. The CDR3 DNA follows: TGTGCCAGCAGCTACTTCCGTGGCGGGGGCGGGAATGAGCAGTTCTTC. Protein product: CASSYFRGGGGNEQFF.

The CDR3: CASSIQGQGADEQYF. The DNA of the CDR3 is TGTGCCAGTAGTATACAGGGACAGGGGGCGGATGAGCAGTACTTC. The V and J genes are TRBV19 and TRBJ2-7; 12 bases line up with TRBD1. With 2 bases clipped from V and 7 bases from J, the junction kept 6 bases outside the gene matches. Germline values: CDR1 LNHDA, CDR2 SQIVND (reference sequence). The CDR3 length is 15 residues.

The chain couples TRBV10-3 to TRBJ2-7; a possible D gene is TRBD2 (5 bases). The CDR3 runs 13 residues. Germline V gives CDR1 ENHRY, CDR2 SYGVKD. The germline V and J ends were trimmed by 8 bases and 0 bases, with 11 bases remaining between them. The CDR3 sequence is CAIGRTASYEQYF. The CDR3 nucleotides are TGTGCCATCGGGAGAACAGCCTCCTACGAGCAGTACTTC.

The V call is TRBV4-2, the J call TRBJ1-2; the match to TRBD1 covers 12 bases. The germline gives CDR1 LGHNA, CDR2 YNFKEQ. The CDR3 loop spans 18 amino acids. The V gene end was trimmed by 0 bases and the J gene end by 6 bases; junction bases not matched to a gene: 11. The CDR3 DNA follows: TGTGCCAGCAGCCAAGATAGGCGGGTGGGACAGGGGGCCAATGGCTACACCTTC. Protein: CASSQDRRVGQGANGYTF.

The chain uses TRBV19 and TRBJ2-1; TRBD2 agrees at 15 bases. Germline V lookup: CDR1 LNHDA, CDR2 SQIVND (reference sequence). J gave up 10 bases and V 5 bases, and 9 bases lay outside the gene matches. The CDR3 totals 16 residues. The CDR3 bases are TGTGCCAGTAGTTTTAGGACTAGCGGGGGGGCCATAGAGCAGTTCTTC. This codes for CASSFRTSGGAIEQFF.

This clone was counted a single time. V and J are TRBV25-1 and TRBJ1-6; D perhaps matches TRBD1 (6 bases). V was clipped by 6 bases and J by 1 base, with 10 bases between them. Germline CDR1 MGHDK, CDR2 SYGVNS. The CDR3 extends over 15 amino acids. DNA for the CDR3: TGTGCCAGCAGAAAACAGGGATCCTATAATTCACCCCTCCACTTT. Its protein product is CASRKQGSYNSPLHF.

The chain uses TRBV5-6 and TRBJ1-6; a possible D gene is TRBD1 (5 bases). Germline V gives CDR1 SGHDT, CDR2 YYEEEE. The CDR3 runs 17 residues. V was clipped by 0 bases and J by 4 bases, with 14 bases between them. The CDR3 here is CASSLGGTGGYNSPLHF. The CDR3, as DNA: TGTGCCAGCAGCTTGGGAGGCACGGGGGGATATAATTCACCCCTCCACTTT.

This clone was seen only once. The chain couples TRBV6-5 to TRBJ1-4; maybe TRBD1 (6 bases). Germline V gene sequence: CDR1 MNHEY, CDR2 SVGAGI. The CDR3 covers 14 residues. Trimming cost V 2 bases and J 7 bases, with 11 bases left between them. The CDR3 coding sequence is TGTGCCAGCAGTTACCAGGGGATCGGTGAAAAACTGTTTTTT. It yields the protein CASSYQGIGEKLFF.

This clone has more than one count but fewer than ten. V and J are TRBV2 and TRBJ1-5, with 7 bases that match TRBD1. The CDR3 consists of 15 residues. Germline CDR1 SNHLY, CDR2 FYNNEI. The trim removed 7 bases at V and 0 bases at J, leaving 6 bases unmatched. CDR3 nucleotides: TGTGCCAGCAACCCACAGGGGCGTAGCAATCAGCCCCAGCATTTT. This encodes CASNPQGRSNQPQHF. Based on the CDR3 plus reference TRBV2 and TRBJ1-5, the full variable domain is EPEVTQTPSHQVTQMGQEVILRCVPISNHLYFYWYRQILGQKVEFLVSFYNNEISEKSEIFDDQFSVERPDGSNFTLKIRSTKLEDSAMYFCASNPQGRSNQPQHFGDGTRLSIL.

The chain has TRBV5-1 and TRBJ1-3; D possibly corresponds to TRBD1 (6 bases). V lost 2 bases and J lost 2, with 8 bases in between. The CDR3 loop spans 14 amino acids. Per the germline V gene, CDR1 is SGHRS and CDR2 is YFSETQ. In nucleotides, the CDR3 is TGCGCCAGCAGCTTAACAGGGACTGGAAACACCATATATTTT. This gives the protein CASSLTGTGNTIYF.

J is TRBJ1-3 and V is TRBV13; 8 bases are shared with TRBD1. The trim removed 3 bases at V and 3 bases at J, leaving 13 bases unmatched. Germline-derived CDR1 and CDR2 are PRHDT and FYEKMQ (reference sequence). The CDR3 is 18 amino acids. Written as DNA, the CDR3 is TGTGCCAGCAGCTTTTTTGGCATACAGGGGGGTGATGGAAACACCATATATTTT. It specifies CASSFFGIQGGDGNTIYF.

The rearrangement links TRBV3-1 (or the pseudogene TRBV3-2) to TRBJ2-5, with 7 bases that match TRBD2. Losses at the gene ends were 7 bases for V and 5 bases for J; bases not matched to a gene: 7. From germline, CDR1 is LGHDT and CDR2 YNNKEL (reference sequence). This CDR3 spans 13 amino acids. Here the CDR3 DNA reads TGTGCCAGCACCCAGGGAGGGTGTGAGACCCAGTACTTC. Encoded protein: CASTQGGCETQYF.